These 29 T cell receptor beta chains came from one sample sequenced in a study of identical twins. TCRdb re-called the 5' RACE reads with MiXCR, one entry per CDR3 protein. The table has approximately 210,000 distinct CDR3 sequences, 15% to 20% seen once; the top ten hold over 35%. Another study also made use of these data, one on T cells expressing NK-cell markers.

The material sequenced was CD8+ T cells sorted from blood. These receptors all stem from a woman younger than 35 in good health.

This chain connects TRBV6-2 or TRBV6-3 to TRBJ2-4; TRBD1 or TRBD2 may be the D gene (5 bases each). CDR3 length equals 11 residues. The ends were cut back, 10 bases at V and 7 bases at J, with 11 bases in the middle. Germline loops: CDR1 MNHEY, CDR2 SVGEGT. The CDR3, as DNA: TGTGCCACCTCGTGGGGGAACATTCAGTACTTC. This translates into CATSWGNIQYF.

The V gene is TRBV7-2, the J gene TRBJ2-3; 9 positions match TRBD2. V dropped 3 bases and J dropped 8; count of bases not matched to a gene: 3. Germline-derived CDR1 and CDR2 are SGHTA and FQGNSA. This CDR3 is built from 13 residues. The CDR3 nucleotides read TGTGCCAGCAGCTTCCAGACTAGCGGTACGCAGTATTTT. The encoded protein is CASSFQTSGTQYF.

This clonotype came up a few times. The junction does not match germline at one end; this may be a read error. The rearrangement joins TRBV15 to TRBJ2-4, with TRBD2 matching over 13 bases. Germline loops: CDR1 LNHNV, CDR2 YYDKDF (reference sequence). The CDR3 runs 14 residues. The CDR3 region is CATSSGLAGDMIHF. The CDR3 DNA reads as TGTGCCACCAGCAGTGGACTAGCGGGGGATATGATCCACTTC.

The chain recombines TRBV4-3 with TRBJ2-7, with 10 nucleotides matching TRBD2. Germline V lookup: CDR1 LGHNA, CDR2 YSLEER. This CDR3 comprises 16 residues. V dropped 0 bases and J dropped 2; count of bases not matched to a gene: 4. As DNA, the CDR3 is TGCGCCAGCAGCCAAGAAAAGAGCGGGAGGGCCTACGAGCAGTACTTC. The encoded protein is CASSQEKSGRAYEQYF.

This chain connects TRBV20-1 to TRBJ1-6, with 8 bases matching TRBD1. V lost 6 bases, J lost 8 bases, and 12 bases stayed unmatched. CDR1 and CDR2 (germline): DFQATT, SNEGSKA (reference sequence). The CDR3 has 15 residues. The CDR3 loop reads CSAPSGTGGDSPLHF. The CDR3 coding sequence is TGCAGTGCCCCTTCCGGGACAGGTGGCGATTCACCCCTCCACTTT.

The rearrangement uses TRBV7-9 and TRBJ2-1; 8 bases line up with TRBD2. This CDR3 spans 14 amino acids. Germline V CDR1 and CDR2: SEHNR, FQNEAQ (reference sequence). V lost 5 bases and J lost 6; bases outside the gene matches: 6. Here the CDR3 reads CASSPPGGANEQFF. The CDR3 nucleotides are TGTGCCAGCAGCCCACCCGGGGGGGCCAATGAGCAGTTCTTC.

In its sample, this clonotype was seen many times. A much more abundant neighbour one base away suggests this may be a read error. The V gene is TRBV7-9, the J gene TRBJ2-1; D remains ambiguous. The CDR3 runs to 11 residues. Germline lookup yields CDR1 SEHNR and CDR2 FQNEAQ (reference sequence). Trimming shortened V by 2 bases and J by 8 bases, and 4 bases separated the two germline ends. DNA for the CDR3: TGTGCCAGCAGCTTATTTGATGAGCAGTTCTTC. This codes for CASSLFDEQFF.

The chain employs TRBV6-1 and TRBJ2-7, with D tentatively TRBD1 or TRBD2 (6 bases each). The germline V and J ends were trimmed by 9 bases and 1 base, with 13 bases remaining between them. Per germline, CDR1 MNHNS and CDR2 SASEGT. The CDR3 covers 13 residues. As DNA, the CDR3 is TGTGCCAGTTCTAGGGGGGTATCCTACGAGCAGTACTTC. This codes for CASSRGVSYEQYF.

The chain employs TRBV29-1 and TRBJ2-7; 7 nucleotides line up with TRBD2. Germline CDR1 is SQVTM and CDR2 is ANQGSEA. J was trimmed by 4 bases and V by 6 bases; bases with no gene match: 6. CDR3 length: 12 amino acids. The CDR3: CSVLVGGYEQYF. The CDR3 nucleotides read TGCAGCGTCTTAGTGGGAGGGTACGAGCAGTACTTC.

The chain carries TRBV2 and TRBJ1-1; the D is unclear. CDR3 length: 13 residues. V was pared by 0 bases and J by 3 bases, with 5 bases between. CDR1 and CDR2 (germline): SNHLY, FYNNEI. CDR3 in amino acids: CASSEALYTEAFF. As DNA, the CDR3 is TGTGCCAGCAGTGAAGCATTGTACACTGAAGCTTTCTTT.

This clonotype was seen a few times. The chain combines TRBV6-6 with TRBJ1-1; no reliable D call. The CDR3 has 11 amino acids. CDR1 and CDR2 from the germline V gene are MNHNY and SVGAGI (reference sequence). The V end was cut by 7 bases, the J end by 4 bases, with 7 bases between. The CDR3 sequence is CASKGTTEAFF. As DNA, the CDR3 is TGTGCCAGCAAGGGTACCACTGAAGCTTTCTTT.

The V gene is TRBV29-1, the J gene TRBJ1-1; D is unresolved. CDR3 length equals 11 residues. Per germline, CDR1 SQVTM and CDR2 ANQGSEA. V was pared by 6 bases and J by 10 bases, with 15 bases between. For the CDR3, the DNA is TGCAGCGTGGACCCGGGTTCCGGAGCTTTCTTT. It is translated as CSVDPGSGAFF.

V is TRBV5-1 and J is TRBJ2-1; D is possibly TRBD1 (5 bases). With 4 bases removed from V and 2 bases from J, the gap between germline ends came to 16 bases. The CDR3 is made up of 16 amino acids. Germline CDR1 SGHRS, CDR2 YFSETQ. For the CDR3, the DNA is TGCGCCAGCAGCCAAAATACAGGTAGACCCTACAATGAGCAGTTCTTC. Translation gives CASSQNTGRPYNEQFF.

The gene calls are TRBV9 and TRBJ2-7; no reliable D call. This CDR3 spans 14 amino acids. CDR1 and CDR2 from the germline V gene are SGDLS and YYNGEE. V was cut by 0 bases and J by 3 bases, with 10 bases left in between. In DNA, the CDR3 is TGTGCCAGCAGCGTAGGCGACAATCGCTACGAGCAGTACTTC. The encoded protein is CASSVGDNRYEQYF.

This clonotype occurred a few times. The chain joins TRBV3-1 to TRBJ2-2, with TRBD2 as a possible D gene (6 bases). V was clipped by 2 bases and J by 0 bases, with 10 bases between them. Germline CDR1 LGHDT, CDR2 YNNKEL (reference sequence). This CDR3 contains 16 residues. CDR3 sequence: CASSQSGGTNTGELFF. As DNA, the CDR3 is TGTGCCAGCAGCCAATCCGGGGGAACGAACACCGGGGAGCTGTTTTTT.

The gene calls are TRBV7-7 and TRBJ2-1; maybe TRBD1 (5 bases). This CDR3 comprises 15 residues. Trimming pared 2 bases from V and 7 bases from J, leaving 15 bases between. Germline loops: CDR1 SSHAT, CDR2 FNYEAQ (reference sequence). The CDR3 spells CASSLNDQGLNEQFF. In DNA, the CDR3 is TGTGCCAGCAGCTTAAACGACCAGGGCTTAAATGAGCAGTTCTTC.

V gene TRBV6-6 combines with J gene TRBJ1-2; weak D call: TRBD1 (6 bases). Per germline, CDR1 MNHNY and CDR2 SVGAGI (reference sequence). Trimming removed 2 bases from V and 6 bases from J, with 10 bases in between. The CDR3 is 13 residues long. The CDR3 is CASSYPGTNGYTF. The CDR3 region has the DNA TGTGCCAGCAGTTACCCCGGGACAAATGGCTACACCTTC.

This clonotype was counted between two and nine times. The V call is TRBV12-3 or TRBV12-4, the J call TRBJ1-4; no clear D gene. CDR3 length: 14 residues. Trimming removed 7 bases at V and 0 bases at J, with 9 bases between. The CDR3 reads CASTSRSTNEKLFF. The CDR3 DNA is TGTGCCAGCACCTCCAGGTCAACTAATGAAAAACTGTTTTTT.

This chain uses TRBV20-1 with TRBJ2-1; D is undetermined. V was trimmed by 6 bases and J by 12 bases, leaving 6 bases between them. This CDR3 is 8 amino acids long. CDR1 and CDR2 from the germline V gene are DFQATT and SNEGSKA (reference sequence). CDR3 in amino acids: CSAQGQFF. In DNA form, the CDR3 reads TGCAGTGCCCAAGGGCAGTTCTTC.

In this sample, this clonotype turned up a few times. The chain uses TRBV12-3 or TRBV12-4 and TRBJ2-3, with TRBD1 as a possible D gene (6 bases). V was clipped by 6 bases and J by 0 bases, with 13 bases between them. The CDR3 runs 15 residues. The CDR3 bases are TGTGCCAGCAGCCCCACAGGGCCTAGCACAGATACGCAGTATTTT. The encoded protein is CASSPTGPSTDTQYF.

The rearrangement links TRBV7-9 to TRBJ2-1; D not certain. The V gene lost 7 bases and the J gene lost 4 bases, with 11 bases spanning the gap. CDR1 and CDR2 from the germline V gene are SEHNR and FQNEAQ (reference sequence). This CDR3 spans 13 amino acids. Here the CDR3 reads CASIQDGYNEQFF. Written as DNA, the CDR3 is TGTGCCAGCATCCAGGACGGGTACAATGAGCAGTTCTTC. Variable domain in full (rest from reference TRBV7-9 and TRBJ2-1): DTGVSQNPRHKITKRGQNVTFRCDPISEHNRLYWYRQTLGQGPEFLTYFQNEAQLEKSRLLSDRFSAERPKGSFSTLEIQRTEQGDSAMYLCASIQDGYNEQFFGPGTRLTVL.

This clonotype was observed a few times. The V call is TRBV19, the J call TRBJ2-1; D is unresolved. Germline V CDR1 and CDR2: LNHDA, SQIVND (reference sequence). V was shortened by 5 bases and J by 7 bases, with 21 bases between the two germline ends. CDR3 size: 16 residues. The chain's CDR3 is CASSSHAGPQRNEQFF. For the CDR3, the DNA is TGTGCCAGTAGTTCTCACGCCGGGCCCCAACGTAATGAGCAGTTCTTC.

The rearrangement links TRBV5-6 to TRBJ2-7; 7 positions match TRBD1. Trimming cost V 3 bases and J 1 base; bases outside gene matches: 4. Germline V gene data show CDR1 as SGHDT and CDR2 as YYEEEE. This CDR3 is built from 14 residues. CDR3 coding DNA: TGTGCCAGCAGCTACCGGGACAGATCCTACGAGCAGTACTTC. Its translation: CASSYRDRSYEQYF.

This clonotype has just a few counts. V gene TRBV20-1 combines with J gene TRBJ2-7, with 11 bases identical to TRBD1. Germline V CDR1 and CDR2: DFQATT, SNEGSKA (reference sequence). The CDR3 loop spans 15 amino acids. After removal of 1 base from V and 5 bases from J, the junction contained 7 bases not matched to a gene. In DNA, the CDR3 is TGCAGTGCTAGAGGAGGGGACAGGGGGATCAACGAGCAGTACTTC. It is translated as CSARGGDRGINEQYF.

The genes are TRBV7-9 and TRBJ2-1; D unresolved. V was shortened by 6 bases and J by 10 bases, with 13 bases between the two germline ends. Germline V gives CDR1 SEHNR, CDR2 FQNEAQ (reference sequence). The CDR3 length is 12 residues. CDR3 DNA: TGTGCCAGCAGGTTTCCACTCGGGGAGCAGTTCTTC. Protein sequence: CASRFPLGEQFF. Variable domain in full (rest from reference TRBV7-9 and TRBJ2-1): DTGVSQNPRHKITKRGQNVTFRCDPISEHNRLYWYRQTLGQGPEFLTYFQNEAQLEKSRLLSDRFSAERPKGSFSTLEIQRTEQGDSAMYLCASRFPLGEQFFGPGTRLTVL.

Concerning this clonotype: A junction boundary mismatches the germline segment, possibly from a read error. The rearrangement uses TRBV12-3 or TRBV12-4 and TRBJ2-1; no clear D. CDR3 size: 16 residues. The CDR3 is CASSFSESSSYSEQFF. The CDR3 bases are TGTGCCAGCAGTTTCTCGGAGAGTAGCTCCTACAGTGAGCAGTTCTTC.

The V call is TRBV6-5, the J call TRBJ2-7, with D perhaps TRBD1 (5 bases). The CDR3 is 11 residues long. Trimming took off 4 bases at V and 9 bases at J, with 10 bases between the two ends. Germline loops: CDR1 MNHEY, CDR2 SVGAGI. The chain's CDR3 is CASSFQGVQYF. The CDR3 nucleotides read TGTGCCAGCAGTTTTCAGGGTGTGCAGTACTTC.

This clonotype was detected many times. The chain couples TRBV2 to TRBJ2-3, with 8 bases identical to TRBD2. CDR3 length equals 15 residues. The ends lost 8 bases at V and 1 base at J; junction bases unmatched: 8. In germline, CDR1 is SNHLY, CDR2 FYNNEI. The CDR3 DNA is TGTGCCAGCCGGGGGGGGGGCCGAGGCACAGATACGCAGTATTTT. Residues: CASRGGGRGTDTQYF.

This chain links TRBV6-1 with TRBJ2-1; TRBD2 matches at 11 bases. The CDR3 consists of 15 residues. V lost 6 bases to trimming and J lost 6 bases; unmatched junction nucleotides: 7. The germline V gene has CDR1 MNHNS and CDR2 SASEGT. CDR3 sequence: CASRAGTSGPNEQFF. CDR3 bases: TGTGCCAGCAGGGCCGGGACTAGCGGCCCCAATGAGCAGTTCTTC.